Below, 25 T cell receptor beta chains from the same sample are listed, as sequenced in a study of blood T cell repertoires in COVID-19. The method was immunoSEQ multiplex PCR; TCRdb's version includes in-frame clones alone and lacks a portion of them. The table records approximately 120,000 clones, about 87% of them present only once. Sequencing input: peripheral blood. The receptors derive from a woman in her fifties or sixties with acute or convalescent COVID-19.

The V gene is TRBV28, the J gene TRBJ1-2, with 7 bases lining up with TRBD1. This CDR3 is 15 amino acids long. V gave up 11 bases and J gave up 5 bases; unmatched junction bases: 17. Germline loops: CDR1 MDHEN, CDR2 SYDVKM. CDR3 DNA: TGTGCCTGCCTGAATAGGGGGCGCGAGGGATATGGCTACACCTTC. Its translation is CACLNRGREGYGYTF.

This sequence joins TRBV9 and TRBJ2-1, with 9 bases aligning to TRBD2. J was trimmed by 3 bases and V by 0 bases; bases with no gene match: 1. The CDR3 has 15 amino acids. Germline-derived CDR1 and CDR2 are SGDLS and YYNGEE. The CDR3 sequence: CASSVEAGGYNEQFF. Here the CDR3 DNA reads TGTGCCAGCAGCGTAGAAGCGGGGGGCTACAATGAGCAGTTCTTC.

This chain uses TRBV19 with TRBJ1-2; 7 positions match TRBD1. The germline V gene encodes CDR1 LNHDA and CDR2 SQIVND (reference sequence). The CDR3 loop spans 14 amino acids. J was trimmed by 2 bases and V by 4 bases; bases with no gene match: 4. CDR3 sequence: CASSKLGQNYGYTF. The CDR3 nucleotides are TGTGCCAGTAGTAAACTGGGACAGAACTATGGCTACACCTTC.

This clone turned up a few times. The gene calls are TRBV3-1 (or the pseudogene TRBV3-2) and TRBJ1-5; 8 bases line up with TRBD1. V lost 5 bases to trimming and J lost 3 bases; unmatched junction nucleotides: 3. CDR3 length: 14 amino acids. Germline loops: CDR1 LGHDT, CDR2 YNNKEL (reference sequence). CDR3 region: CASSMTGANQPQHF. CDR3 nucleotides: TGTGCCAGCAGCATGACAGGGGCCAATCAGCCCCAGCATTTT.

The CDR3 DNA reads TGCGCCAGCAGCTTTGACTACGGGGACTATGGCTACACCTTC. As protein: CASSFDYGDYGYTF. The chain has TRBV5-1 and TRBJ1-2; no firm D call. The length of the CDR3 is 14 residues. V lost 2 bases and J lost 3, with 11 bases in between. The germline gives CDR1 SGHRS, CDR2 YFSETQ.

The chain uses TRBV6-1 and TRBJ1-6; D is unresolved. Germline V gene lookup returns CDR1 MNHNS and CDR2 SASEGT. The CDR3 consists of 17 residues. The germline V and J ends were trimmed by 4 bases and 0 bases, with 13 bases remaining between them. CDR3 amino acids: CASSVEALYSYNSPLHF. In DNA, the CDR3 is TGTGCCAGCAGTGTAGAAGCACTCTACTCCTATAATTCACCCCTCCACTTT.

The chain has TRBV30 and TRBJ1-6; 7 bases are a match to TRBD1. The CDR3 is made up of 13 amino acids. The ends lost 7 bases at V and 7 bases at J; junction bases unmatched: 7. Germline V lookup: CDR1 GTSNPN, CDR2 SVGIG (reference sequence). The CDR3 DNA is TGTGCCTCCTCAGGGGGACTCAATTCACCCCTCCACTTT. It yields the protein CASSGGLNSPLHF.

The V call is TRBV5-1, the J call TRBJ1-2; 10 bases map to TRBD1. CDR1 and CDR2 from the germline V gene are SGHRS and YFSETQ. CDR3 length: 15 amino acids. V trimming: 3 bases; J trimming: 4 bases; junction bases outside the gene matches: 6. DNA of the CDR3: TGCGCCAGCAGCTGGGACAGGGGAAGTATCTATGGCTACACCTTC. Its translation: CASSWDRGSIYGYTF.

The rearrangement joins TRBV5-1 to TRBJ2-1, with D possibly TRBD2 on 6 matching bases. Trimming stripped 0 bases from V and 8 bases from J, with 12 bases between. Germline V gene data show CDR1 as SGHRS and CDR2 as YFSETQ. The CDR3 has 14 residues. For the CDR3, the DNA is TGCGCCAGCAGCTTGGAGGGGCGGGGAGATGAGCAGTTCTTC. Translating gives CASSLEGRGDEQFF.

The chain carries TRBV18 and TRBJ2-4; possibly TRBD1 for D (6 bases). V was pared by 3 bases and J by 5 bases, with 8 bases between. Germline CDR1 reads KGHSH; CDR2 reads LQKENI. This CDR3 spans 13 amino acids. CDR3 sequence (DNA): TGTGCCAGCTCACCGGACAGCCAAAACATTCAGTACTTC. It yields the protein CASSPDSQNIQYF.

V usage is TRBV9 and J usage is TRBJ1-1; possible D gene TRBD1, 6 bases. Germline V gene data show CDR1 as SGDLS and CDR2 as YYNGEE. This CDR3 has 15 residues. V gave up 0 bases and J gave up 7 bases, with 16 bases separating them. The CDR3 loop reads CASSVGVGTMLEAFF. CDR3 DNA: TGTGCCAGCAGCGTAGGAGTCGGGACAATGCTTGAAGCTTTCTTT.

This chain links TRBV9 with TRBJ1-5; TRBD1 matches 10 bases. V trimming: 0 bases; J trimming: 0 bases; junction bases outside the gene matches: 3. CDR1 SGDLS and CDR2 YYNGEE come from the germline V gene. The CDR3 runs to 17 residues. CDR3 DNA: TGTGCCAGCAGCGTAGTAGGGACAGGGGATAGCAATCAGCCCCAGCATTTT. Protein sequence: CASSVVGTGDSNQPQHF.

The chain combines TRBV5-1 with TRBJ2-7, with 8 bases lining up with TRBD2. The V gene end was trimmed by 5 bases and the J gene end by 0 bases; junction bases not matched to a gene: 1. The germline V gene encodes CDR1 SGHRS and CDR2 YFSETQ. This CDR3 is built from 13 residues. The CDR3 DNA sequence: TGCGCCAGCAGTACTAGCGGCTCCTACGAGCAGTACTTC. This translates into CASSTSGSYEQYF.

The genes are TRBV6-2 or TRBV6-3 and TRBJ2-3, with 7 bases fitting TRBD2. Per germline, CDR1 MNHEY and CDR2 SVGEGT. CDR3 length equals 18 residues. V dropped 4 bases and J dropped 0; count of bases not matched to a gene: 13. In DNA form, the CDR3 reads TGTGCCAGCAGTTCTAGCGGCGGAACCAGTGCTAGCACAGATACGCAGTATTTT. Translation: CASSSSGGTSASTDTQYF.

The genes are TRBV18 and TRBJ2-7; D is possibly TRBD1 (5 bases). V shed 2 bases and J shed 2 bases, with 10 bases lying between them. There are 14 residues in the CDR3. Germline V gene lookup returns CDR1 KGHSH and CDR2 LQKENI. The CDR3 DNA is TGTGCCAGCTCACCAAATCCAGGGACCTACGAGCAGTACTTC. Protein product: CASSPNPGTYEQYF. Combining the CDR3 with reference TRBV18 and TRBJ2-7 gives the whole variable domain NAGVMQNPRHLVRRRGQEARLRCSPMKGHSHVYWYRQLPEEGLKFMVYLQKENIIDESGMPKERFSAEFPKEGPSILRIQQVVRGDSAAYFCASSPNPGTYEQYFGPGTRLTVT.

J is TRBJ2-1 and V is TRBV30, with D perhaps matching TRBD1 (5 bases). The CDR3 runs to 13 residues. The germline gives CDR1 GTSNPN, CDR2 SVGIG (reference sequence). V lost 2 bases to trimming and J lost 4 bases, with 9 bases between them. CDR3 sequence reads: CAWSWGLYNEQFF. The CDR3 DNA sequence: TGTGCCTGGAGTTGGGGCCTTTACAATGAGCAGTTCTTC.

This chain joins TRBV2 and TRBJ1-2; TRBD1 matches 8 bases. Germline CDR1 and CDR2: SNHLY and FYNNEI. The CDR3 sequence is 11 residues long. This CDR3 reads CAVDRGRGYTF. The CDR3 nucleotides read TGTGCTGTAGACAGGGGACGTGGCTACACCTTC.

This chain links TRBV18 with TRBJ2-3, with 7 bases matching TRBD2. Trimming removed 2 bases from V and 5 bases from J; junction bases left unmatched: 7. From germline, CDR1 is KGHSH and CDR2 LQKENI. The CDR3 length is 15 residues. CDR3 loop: CASSPRSGDRDTQYF. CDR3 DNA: TGTGCCAGCTCACCAAGAAGCGGGGATCGAGATACGCAGTATTTT. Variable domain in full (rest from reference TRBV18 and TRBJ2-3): NAGVMQNPRHLVRRRGQEARLRCSPMKGHSHVYWYRQLPEEGLKFMVYLQKENIIDESGMPKERFSAEFPKEGPSILRIQQVVRGDSAAYFCASSPRSGDRDTQYFGPGTRLTVL.

CDR3 region: CASSQGAAGNYGYTF. CDR3 DNA: TGTGCCAGCAGCCAAGGAGCGGCGGGGAACTATGGCTACACCTTC. The V call is TRBV9, the J call TRBJ1-2; D is uncertain. Germline CDR1 is SGDLS and CDR2 is YYNGEE. Trimming stripped 4 bases from V and 2 bases from J, with 15 bases between. CDR3 length: 15 residues.

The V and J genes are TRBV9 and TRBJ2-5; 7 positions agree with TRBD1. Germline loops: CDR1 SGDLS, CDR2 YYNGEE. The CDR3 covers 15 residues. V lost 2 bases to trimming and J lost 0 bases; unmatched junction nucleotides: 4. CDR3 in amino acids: CASSVGQADQETQYF. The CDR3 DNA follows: TGTGCCAGCAGCGTTGGACAGGCGGACCAAGAGACCCAGTACTTC.

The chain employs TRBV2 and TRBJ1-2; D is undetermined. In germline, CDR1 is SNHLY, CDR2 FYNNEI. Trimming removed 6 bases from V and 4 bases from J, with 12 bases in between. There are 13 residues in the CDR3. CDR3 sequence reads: CASSSDISYGYTF. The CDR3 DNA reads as TGTGCCAGCAGCTCTGACATTTCCTATGGCTACACCTTC.

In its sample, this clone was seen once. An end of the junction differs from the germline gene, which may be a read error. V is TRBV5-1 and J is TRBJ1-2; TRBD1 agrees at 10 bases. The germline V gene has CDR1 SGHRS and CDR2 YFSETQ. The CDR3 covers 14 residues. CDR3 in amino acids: CASSSGTGVHGYAF. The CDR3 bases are TGCGCCAGCAGCTCCGGGACAGGGGTTCATGGCTACGCCTTC.

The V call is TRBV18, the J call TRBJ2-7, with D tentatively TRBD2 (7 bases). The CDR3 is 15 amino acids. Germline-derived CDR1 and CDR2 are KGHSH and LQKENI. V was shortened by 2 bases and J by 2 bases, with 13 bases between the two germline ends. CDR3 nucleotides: TGTGCCAGCTCACCAGGGGGGGCATCAGCCTACGAGCAGTACTTC. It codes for CASSPGGASAYEQYF.

The CDR3 here is CASSRDRLNSRGYTF. The CDR3 coding sequence is TGTGCCAGCAGCCGGGACAGGCTTAACTCTAGGGGCTACACCTTC. The chain has TRBV5-6 and TRBJ1-2, with 8 bases that match TRBD1. The germline CDR1 and CDR2 sequences are SGHDT and YYEEEE. The J segment lost 8 bases and the V segment lost 4 bases, leaving 13 bases of the junction unmatched. The CDR3 length is 15 residues.

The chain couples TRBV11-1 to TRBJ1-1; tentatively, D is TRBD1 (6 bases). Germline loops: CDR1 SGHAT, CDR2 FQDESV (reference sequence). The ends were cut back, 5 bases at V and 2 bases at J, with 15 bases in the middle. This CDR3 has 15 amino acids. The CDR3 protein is CASSKGAGGNTEAFF. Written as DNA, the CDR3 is TGTGCCAGCAGCAAAGGGGCGGGGGGCAACACTGAAGCTTTCTTT.